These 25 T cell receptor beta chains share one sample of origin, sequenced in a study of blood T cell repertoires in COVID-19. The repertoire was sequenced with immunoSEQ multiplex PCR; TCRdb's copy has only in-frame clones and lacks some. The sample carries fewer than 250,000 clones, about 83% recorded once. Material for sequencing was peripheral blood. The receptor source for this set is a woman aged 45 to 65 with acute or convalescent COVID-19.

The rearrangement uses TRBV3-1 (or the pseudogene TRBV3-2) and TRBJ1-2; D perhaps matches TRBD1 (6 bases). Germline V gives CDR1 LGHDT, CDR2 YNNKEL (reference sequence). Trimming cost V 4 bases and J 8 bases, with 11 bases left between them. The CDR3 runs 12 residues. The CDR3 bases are TGTGCCAGCAGCCTCAGGGGCAGGGGCTACACCTTC. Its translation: CASSLRGRGYTF.

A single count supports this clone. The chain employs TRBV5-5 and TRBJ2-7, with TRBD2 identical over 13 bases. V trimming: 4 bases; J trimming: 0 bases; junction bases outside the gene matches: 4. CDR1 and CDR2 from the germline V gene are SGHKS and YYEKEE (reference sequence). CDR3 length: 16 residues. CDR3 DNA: TGTGCCAGCAGCCCTGGACTAGCGGGAGTCTCCTACGAGCAGTACTTC. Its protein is CASSPGLAGVSYEQYF.

The CDR3 DNA is TGTGCCACCAGCAGAGATGAATTAGGGTACAGGTACAATGAGCAGTTCTTC. Translating gives CATSRDELGYRYNEQFF. This chain connects TRBV15 to TRBJ2-1, with TRBD1 as a possible D gene (5 bases). This CDR3 is built from 17 residues. V was shortened by 0 bases and J by 4 bases, with 16 bases between the two germline ends. The germline CDR1 and CDR2 sequences are LNHNV and YYDKDF (reference sequence).

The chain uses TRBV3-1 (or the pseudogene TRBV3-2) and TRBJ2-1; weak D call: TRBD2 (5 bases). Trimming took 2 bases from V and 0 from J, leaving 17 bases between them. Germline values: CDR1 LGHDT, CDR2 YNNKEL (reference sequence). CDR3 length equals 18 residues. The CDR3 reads CASSQIISGVSSYNEQFF. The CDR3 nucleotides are TGTGCCAGCAGCCAAATTATCTCCGGGGTGAGCTCCTACAATGAGCAGTTCTTC.

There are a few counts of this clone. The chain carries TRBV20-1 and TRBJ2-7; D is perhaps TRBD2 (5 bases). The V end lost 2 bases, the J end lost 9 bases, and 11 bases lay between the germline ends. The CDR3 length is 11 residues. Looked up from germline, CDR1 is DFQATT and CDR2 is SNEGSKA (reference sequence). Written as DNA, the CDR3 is TGCAGTGCTAGAACCCAGGCGGGGCAGTACTTC. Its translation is CSARTQAGQYF.

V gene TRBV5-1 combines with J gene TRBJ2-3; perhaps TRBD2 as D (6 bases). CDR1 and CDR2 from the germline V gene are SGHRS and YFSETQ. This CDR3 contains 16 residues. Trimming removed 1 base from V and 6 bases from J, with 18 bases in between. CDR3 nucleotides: TGCGCCAGCAGCTTGTTGGGAAACGGAGGGAGGGATACGCAGTATTTT. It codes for CASSLLGNGGRDTQYF.

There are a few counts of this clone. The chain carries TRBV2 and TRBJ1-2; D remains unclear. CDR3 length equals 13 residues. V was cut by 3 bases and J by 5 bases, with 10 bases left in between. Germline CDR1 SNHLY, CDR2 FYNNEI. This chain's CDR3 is CASSDPVSYGYTF. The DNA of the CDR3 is TGTGCCAGCAGTGACCCGGTGTCGTATGGCTACACCTTC.

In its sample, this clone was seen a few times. CDR3 sequence reads: CASSGLAGEQKFF. CDR3 DNA: TGCGCCAGCTCGGGACTAGCGGGAGAGCAAAAGTTCTTC. The genes are TRBV10-1 and TRBJ2-1, with TRBD2 identical over 14 bases. With 8 bases clipped from V and 14 bases from J, the junction kept 8 bases outside the gene matches. The CDR3 consists of 13 residues. Germline CDR1 is WNHNN and CDR2 is SYGVQD (reference sequence).

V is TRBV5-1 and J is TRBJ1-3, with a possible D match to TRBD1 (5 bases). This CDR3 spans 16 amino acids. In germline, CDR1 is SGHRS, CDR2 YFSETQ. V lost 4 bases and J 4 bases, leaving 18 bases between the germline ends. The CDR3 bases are TGCGCCAGCAGCCCCGGACAACAGCTGGGGGGAAACACCATATATTTT. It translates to CASSPGQQLGGNTIYF.

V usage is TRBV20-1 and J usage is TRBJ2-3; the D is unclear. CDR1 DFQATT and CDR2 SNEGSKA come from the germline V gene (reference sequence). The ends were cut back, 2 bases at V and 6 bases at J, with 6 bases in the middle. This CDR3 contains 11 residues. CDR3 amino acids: CSARLADTQYF. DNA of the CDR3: TGCAGTGCTAGATTAGCTGATACGCAGTATTTT.

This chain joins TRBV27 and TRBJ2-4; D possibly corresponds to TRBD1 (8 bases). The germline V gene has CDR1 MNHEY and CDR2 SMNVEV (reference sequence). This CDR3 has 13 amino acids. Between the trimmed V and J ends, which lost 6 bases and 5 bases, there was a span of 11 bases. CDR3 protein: CASSTGGENIQYF. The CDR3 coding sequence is TGTGCCAGCAGCACAGGGGGGGAAAACATTCAGTACTTC.

The DNA of the CDR3 is TGTGCCAGCAGCACCCGACAGGGGGCAGATACGCAGTATTTT. Protein: CASSTRQGADTQYF. The rearrangement joins TRBV9 to TRBJ2-3; 9 nucleotides align to TRBD1. The CDR3 is 14 residues long. J lost 4 bases, V lost 4 bases, and 4 bases had no gene match. Germline CDR1 reads SGDLS; CDR2 reads YYNGEE. Full variable domain (remainder filled in from reference TRBV9 and TRBJ2-3): DSGVTQTPKHLITATGQRVTLRCSPRSGDLSVYWYQQSLDQGLQFLIQYYNGEERAKGNILERFSAQQFPDLHSELNLSSLELGDSALYFCASSTRQGADTQYFGPGTRLTVL.

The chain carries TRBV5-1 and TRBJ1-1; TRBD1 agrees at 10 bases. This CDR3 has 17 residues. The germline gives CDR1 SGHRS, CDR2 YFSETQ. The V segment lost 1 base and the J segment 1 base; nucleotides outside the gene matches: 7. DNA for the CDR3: TGCGCCAGCAGCTTGCGGGGGACAGGGGTAACGAACACTGAAGCTTTCTTT. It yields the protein CASSLRGTGVTNTEAFF. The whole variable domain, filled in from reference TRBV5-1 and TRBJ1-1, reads KAGVTQTPRYLIKTRGQQVTLSCSPISGHRSVSWYQQTPGQGLQFLFEYFSETQRNKGNFPGRFSGRQFSNSRSEMNVSTLELGDSALYLCASSLRGTGVTNTEAFFGQGTRLTVV.

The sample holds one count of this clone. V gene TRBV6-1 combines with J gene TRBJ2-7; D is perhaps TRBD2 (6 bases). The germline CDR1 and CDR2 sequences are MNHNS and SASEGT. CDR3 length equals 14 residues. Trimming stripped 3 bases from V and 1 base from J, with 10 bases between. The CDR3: CASSEAGSSYEQYF. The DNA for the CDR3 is TGTGCCAGCAGTGAGGCGGGGTCTTCCTACGAGCAGTACTTC.

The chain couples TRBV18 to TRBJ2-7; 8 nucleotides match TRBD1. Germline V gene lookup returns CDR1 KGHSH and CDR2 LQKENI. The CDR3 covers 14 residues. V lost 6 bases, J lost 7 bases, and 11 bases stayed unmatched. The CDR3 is CASSYDRGLGEQYF. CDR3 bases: TGTGCCAGCTCCTACGACAGGGGCCTGGGTGAGCAGTACTTC. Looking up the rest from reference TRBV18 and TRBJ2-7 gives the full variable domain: NAGVMQNPRHLVRRRGQEARLRCSPMKGHSHVYWYRQLPEEGLKFMVYLQKENIIDESGMPKERFSAEFPKEGPSILRIQQVVRGDSAAYFCASSYDRGLGEQYFGPGTRLTVT.

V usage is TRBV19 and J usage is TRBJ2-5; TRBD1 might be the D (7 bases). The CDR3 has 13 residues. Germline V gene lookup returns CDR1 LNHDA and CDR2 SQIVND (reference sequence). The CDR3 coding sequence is TGTGCAACAGGGGACTCAAGCAGGGAGACCCAGTACTTC. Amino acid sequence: CATGDSSRETQYF.

The CDR3 loop reads CASSSFSTDTQYF. As DNA, the CDR3 is TGTGCCAGCAGCTCCTTCTCCACAGATACGCAGTATTTT. This sequence joins TRBV7-8 and TRBJ2-3, with D unclear. The V end lost 4 bases, the J end lost 2 bases, and 7 bases lay between the germline ends. Germline loops: CDR1 SGHVS, CDR2 FQNEAQ. The length of the CDR3 is 13 residues. The full variable domain, completed using reference TRBV7-8 and TRBJ2-3, is GAGVSQSPRYKVAKRGQDVALRCDPISGHVSLFWYQQALGQGPEFLTYFQNEAQLDKSGLPSDRFFAERPEGSVSTLKIQRTQQEDSAVYLCASSSFSTDTQYFGPGTRLTVL.

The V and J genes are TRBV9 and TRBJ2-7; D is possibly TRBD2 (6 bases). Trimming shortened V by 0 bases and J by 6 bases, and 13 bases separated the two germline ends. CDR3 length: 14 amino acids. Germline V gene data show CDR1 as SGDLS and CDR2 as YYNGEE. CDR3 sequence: CASSVAGGMGEQYF. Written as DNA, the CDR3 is TGTGCCAGCAGCGTAGCTGGGGGGATGGGCGAGCAGTACTTC.

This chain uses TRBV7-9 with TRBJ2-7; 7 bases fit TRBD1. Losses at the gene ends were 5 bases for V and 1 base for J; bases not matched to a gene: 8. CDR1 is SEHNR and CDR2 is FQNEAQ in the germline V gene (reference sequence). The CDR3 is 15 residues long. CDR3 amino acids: CASSLGTAISYEQYF. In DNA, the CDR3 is TGTGCCAGCAGCCTAGGGACAGCGATTTCCTACGAGCAGTACTTC.

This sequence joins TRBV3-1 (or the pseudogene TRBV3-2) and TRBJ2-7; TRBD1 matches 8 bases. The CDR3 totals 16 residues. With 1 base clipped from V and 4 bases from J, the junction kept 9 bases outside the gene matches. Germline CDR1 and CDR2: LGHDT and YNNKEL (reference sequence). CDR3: CASSQGWGTGVYEQYF. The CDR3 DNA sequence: TGTGCCAGCAGCCAAGGCTGGGGGACAGGAGTTTACGAGCAGTACTTC.

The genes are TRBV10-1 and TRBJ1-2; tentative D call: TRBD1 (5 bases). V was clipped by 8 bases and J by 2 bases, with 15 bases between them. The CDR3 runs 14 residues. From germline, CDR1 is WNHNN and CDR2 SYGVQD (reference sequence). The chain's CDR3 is CASSTPAGNYGYTF. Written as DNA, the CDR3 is TGCGCCAGCTCTACCCCGGCAGGGAACTATGGCTACACCTTC.

In nucleotides, the CDR3 is TGCGCCAGCAGGACCGGGACTAAACATTCACCCCTCCACTTT. This codes for CASRTGTKHSPLHF. J is TRBJ1-6 and V is TRBV10-1; the D gene is possibly TRBD1 (5 bases). The germline CDR1 and CDR2 sequences are WNHNN and SYGVQD (reference sequence). The length of the CDR3 is 14 residues. Trimming pared 6 bases from V and 8 bases from J, leaving 14 bases between.

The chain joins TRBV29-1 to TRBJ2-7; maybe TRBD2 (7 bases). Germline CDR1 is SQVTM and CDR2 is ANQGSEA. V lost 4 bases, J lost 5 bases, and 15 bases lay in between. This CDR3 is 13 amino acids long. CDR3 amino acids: CSVVGGRDNEQYF. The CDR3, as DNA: TGCAGCGTTGTTGGAGGGAGGGACAACGAGCAGTACTTC.

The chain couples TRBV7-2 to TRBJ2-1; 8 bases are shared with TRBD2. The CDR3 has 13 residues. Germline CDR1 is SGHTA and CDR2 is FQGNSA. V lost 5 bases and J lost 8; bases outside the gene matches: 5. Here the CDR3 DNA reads TGTGCCAGCAGCGGACTAGCCATCGATGAGCAGTTCTTC. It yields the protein CASSGLAIDEQFF.

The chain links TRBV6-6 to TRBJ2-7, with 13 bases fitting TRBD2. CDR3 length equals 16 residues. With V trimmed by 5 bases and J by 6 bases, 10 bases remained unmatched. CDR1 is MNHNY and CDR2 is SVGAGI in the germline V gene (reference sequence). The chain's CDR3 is CASSRTTGTSGIEQYF. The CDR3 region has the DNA TGTGCCAGCAGTAGAACAACCGGGACTAGCGGGATCGAGCAGTACTTC.